What follows is one T cell receptor (beta chain) and its context. CDR3 length: 13 amino acids. The germline gives CDR1 LNHDA, CDR2 SQIVND (reference sequence). V lost 1 base to trimming and J lost 8 bases, with 11 bases between them. TCRdb's table, derived via immunoSEQ multiplex PCR, lists solely in-frame clones and lacks some. The profile shows more than 50,000 clones, over 85% of them singletons. This record belongs to a study of siplizumab effects on memory and regulatory T cells. This clonotype originated in a human donor in good health. The sequenced material came from CD8+ T cells sorted from blood. This rearrangement joins TRBV19 to TRBJ1-2; possibly TRBD1 for D (6 bases). The CDR3 protein is CASSIVAGEGYTF. The DNA for the CDR3 is TGTGCCAGTAGTATAGTGGCAGGGGAAGGCTACACCTTC.